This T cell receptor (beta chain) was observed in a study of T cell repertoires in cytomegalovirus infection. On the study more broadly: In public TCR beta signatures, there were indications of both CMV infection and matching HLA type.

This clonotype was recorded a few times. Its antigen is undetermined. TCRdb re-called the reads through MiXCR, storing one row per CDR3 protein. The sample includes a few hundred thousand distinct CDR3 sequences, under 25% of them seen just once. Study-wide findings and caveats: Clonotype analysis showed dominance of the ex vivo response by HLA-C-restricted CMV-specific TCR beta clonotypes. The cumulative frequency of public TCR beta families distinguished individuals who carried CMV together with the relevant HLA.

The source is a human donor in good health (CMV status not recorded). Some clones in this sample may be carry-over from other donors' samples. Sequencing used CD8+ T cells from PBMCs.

CDR3: CASSFPDREEYEQYF. CDR3 nucleotide sequence: TGTGCCAGCAGCTTCCCGGACAGGGAAGAATACGAGCAGTACTTC. J is TRBJ2-7 and V is TRBV7-4; 8 bases match TRBD1. Per the germline V gene, CDR1 is SGHVT and CDR2 is SQSDAQ. V dropped 3 bases and J dropped 4; count of bases not matched to a gene: 8. The CDR3 has 15 amino acids.